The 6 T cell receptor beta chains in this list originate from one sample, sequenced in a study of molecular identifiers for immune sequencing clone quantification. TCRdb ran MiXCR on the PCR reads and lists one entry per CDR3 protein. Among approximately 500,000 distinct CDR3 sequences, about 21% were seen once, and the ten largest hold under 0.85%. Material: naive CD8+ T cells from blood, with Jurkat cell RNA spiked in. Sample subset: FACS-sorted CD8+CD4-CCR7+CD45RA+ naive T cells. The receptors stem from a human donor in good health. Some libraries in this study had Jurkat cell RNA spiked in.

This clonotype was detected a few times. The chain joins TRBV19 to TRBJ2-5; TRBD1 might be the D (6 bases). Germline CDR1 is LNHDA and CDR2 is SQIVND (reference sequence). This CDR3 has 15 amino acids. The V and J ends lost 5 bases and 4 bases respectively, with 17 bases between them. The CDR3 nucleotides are TGTGCCAGTAGTGGATGGACAGTTGGAGGAGAGACCCAGTACTTC. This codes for CASSGWTVGGETQYF.

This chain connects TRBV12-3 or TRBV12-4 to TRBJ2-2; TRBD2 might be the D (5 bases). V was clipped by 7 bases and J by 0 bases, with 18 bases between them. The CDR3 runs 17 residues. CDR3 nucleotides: TGTGCCAGCAACGAGGAGGCGCACCAGTCGAACACCGGGGAGCTGTTTTTT. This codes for CASNEEAHQSNTGELFF.

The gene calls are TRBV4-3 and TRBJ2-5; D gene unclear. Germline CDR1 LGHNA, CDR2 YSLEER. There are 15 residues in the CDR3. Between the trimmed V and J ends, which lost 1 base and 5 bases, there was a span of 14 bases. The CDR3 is CASSQGDRVGETQYF. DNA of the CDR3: TGCGCCAGCAGCCAAGGGGATAGGGTTGGGGAGACCCAGTACTTC.

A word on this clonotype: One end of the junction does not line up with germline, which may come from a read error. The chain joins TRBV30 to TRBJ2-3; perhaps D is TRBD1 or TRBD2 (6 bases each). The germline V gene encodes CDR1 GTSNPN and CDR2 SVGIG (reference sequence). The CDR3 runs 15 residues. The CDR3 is CAWSAGTTSTDTLYF. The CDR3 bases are TGTGCCTGGAGTGCCGGGACAACTAGCACAGATACGCTGTATTTT.

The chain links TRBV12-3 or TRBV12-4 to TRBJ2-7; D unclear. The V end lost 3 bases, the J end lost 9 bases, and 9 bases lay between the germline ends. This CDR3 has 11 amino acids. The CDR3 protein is CASSFGPGQYF. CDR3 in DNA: TGTGCCAGCAGTTTTGGTCCGGGGCAGTACTTC.

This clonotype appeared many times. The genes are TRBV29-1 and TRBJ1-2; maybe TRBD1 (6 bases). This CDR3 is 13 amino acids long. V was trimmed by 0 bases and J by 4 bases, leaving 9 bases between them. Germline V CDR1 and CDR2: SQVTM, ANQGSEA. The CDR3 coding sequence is TGCAGCGTTGAAGATAGGGGGTTCTATGGCTACACCTTC. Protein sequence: CSVEDRGFYGYTF.